This is a list of T cell receptor beta chains from one sample in a study of T cells after yellow fever vaccination. Each CDR3 protein is one row after TCRdb ran MiXCR on the 5' RACE reads. The sample has about 220,000 distinct CDR3 sequences; about 3% are singletons. Source: CD4+ T cells sorted from PBMCs, taken 10 days after the yellow fever booster vaccination. Receptor source: a young man who received the YFV17D yellow fever vaccine. Both conserved end residues are part of each CDR3. The D gene is left open where the match is weak. The size entry is marked missing in some rows and otherwise reads once, few, many or a size class.

d_call,j_call,v_call,clone_size,cdr3_aa
.,TRBJ2-5,TRBV11-1,.,CASSSELGMRETQYF
TRBD1,TRBJ1-2,TRBV4-1,.,CASSHPVTGNYGYTF
TRBD1,TRBJ1-4,TRBV7-2,many,CASSSGQGGRTGKLFF
TRBD1,TRBJ2-3,TRBV25-1,many,CATAFRGRSTDTQYF
TRBD2,TRBJ2-1,TRBV6-5,many,CASSTPGTSGVEQFF
.,TRBJ2-3,TRBV5-1,few,CASSLGAGTHADTQYF
.,TRBJ2-2,TRBV5-4,few,CASSLAGGSTGELFF
.,TRBJ2-5,TRBV20-1,few,CSAGTSEQYF
.,TRBJ2-2,TRBV15,many,CATSRAGTTNTGELFF
.,TRBJ2-4,TRBV5-1,many,CASSLGWVAKNIQYF
TRBD1,TRBJ2-1,TRBV5-1,many,CASSLGGTGGGNEQFF
.,TRBJ2-1,TRBV10-2,few,CASMFDSETYNEQFF
.,TRBJ1-5,TRBV18,few,CASSQGRENQPQHF
.,TRBJ2-6,TRBV14,.,CASSRQLVLSSGANVLTF
TRBD2,TRBJ2-3,TRBV5-4,many,CASSGGTSGSRDTQYF
.,TRBJ2-1,TRBV12-3/TRBV12-4,few,CASRDLPLHEQFF
.,TRBJ2-5,TRBV20-1,many,CSAQGGNTETQYF
TRBD2,TRBJ2-3,TRBV9,many,CASSSSGENTDTQYF
.,TRBJ1-4,TRBV12-3/TRBV12-4,few,CASSLYLQGEEKLFF
.,TRBJ1-1,TRBV7-3,few,CASSRERTTEAFF
TRBD1,TRBJ2-7,TRBV7-8,many,CASSTRTGYGEQYF
.,TRBJ2-1,TRBV28,many,CASSLGGIIDNEQFF
.,TRBJ1-5,TRBV6-6,.,CASAPLGVGNQPQHF
.,TRBJ1-1,TRBV5-1,many,CASSLVPENTEAFF
.,TRBJ2-3,TRBV10-3,few,CAISGDSFTDTQYF
.,TRBJ1-2,TRBV2,few,CASSEGTAVYYGYTF
.,TRBJ2-5,TRBV12-3/TRBV12-4,many,CASSWSQETQYF
.,TRBJ2-5,TRBV12-3/TRBV12-4,many,CASTSMTSQETQYF
.,TRBJ1-4,TRBV7-2,many,CASSLEGRAEKLFF
TRBD2,TRBJ2-5,TRBV10-3,.,CAIRGLLGETQYF
.,TRBJ1-4,TRBV28,few,CASLGVKKLFF
TRBD1,TRBJ1-2,TRBV20-1,many,CSARLTGANYGYTF
.,TRBJ2-2,TRBV19,.,CASTKRYGGTGELFF
TRBD1,TRBJ1-5,TRBV30,few,CAWSGQGEQPQHF
TRBD1,TRBJ2-3,TRBV18,few,CASSLRTGALDTQYF
.,TRBJ2-3,TRBV6-1,.,CASSALTGLTDTQYF